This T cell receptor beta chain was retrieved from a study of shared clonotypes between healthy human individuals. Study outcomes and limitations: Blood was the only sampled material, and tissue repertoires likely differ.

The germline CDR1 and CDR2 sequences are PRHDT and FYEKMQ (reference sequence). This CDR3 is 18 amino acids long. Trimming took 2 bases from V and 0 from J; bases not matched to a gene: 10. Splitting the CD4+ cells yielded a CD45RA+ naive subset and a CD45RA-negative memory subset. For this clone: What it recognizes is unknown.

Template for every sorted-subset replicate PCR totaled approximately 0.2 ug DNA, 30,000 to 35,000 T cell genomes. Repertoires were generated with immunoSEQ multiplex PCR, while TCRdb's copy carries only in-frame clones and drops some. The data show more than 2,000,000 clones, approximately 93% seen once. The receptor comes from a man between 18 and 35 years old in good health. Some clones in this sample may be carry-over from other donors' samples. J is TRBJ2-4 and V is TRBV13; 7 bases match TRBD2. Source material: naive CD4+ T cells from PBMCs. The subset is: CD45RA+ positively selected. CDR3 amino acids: CASSLKFGTNLAKNIQYF. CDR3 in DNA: TGTGCCAGCAGCTTAAAGTTCGGGACTAACTTAGCCAAAAACATTCAGTACTTC.